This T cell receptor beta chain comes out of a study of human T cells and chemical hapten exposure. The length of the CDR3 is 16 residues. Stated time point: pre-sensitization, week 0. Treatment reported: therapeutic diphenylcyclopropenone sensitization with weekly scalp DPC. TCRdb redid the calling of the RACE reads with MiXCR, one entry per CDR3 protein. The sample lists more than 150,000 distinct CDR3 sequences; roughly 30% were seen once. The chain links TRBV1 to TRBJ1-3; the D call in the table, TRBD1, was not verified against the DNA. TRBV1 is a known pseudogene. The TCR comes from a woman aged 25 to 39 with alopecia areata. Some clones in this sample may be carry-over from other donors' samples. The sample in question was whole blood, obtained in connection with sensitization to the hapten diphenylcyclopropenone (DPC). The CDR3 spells CTSSQDLRQHGNTIYF. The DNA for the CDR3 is TGCACCAGCAGCCAAGACCTTAGACAGCATGGAAACACCATATATTTT.